Listed below are T cell receptor beta chains from one sample, sequenced in a study of blood T cells in healthy people across ages. TCRdb reprocessed the 5' RACE reads via MiXCR and lists one record per CDR3 protein. The table has 1.5 million to 2 million distinct CDR3 sequences, approximately 40% seen once. Source material: blood. These TCRs come from a human donor in good health. Each CDR3 is given with its conserved first and last residue. The D gene is left open where the match is weak. Expanded clones are given a class, and other clones once, few, many or no size at all.

v_gene: TRBV29-1; abundance: NA; j_gene: TRBJ1-1; d_gene: NA; CDR3aa: CSVGGRGTEAFF; CDR3nt: TGCAGCGTTGGCGGCAGGGGTACTGAAGCTTTCTTT
v_gene: TRBV7-2; abundance: NA; j_gene: TRBJ1-1; d_gene: NA; CDR3aa: CASSLERGSGAFF; CDR3nt: TGTGCCAGCAGCTTAGAGAGGGGGAGCGGAGCTTTCTTT
v_gene: TRBV7-2; abundance: few; j_gene: TRBJ2-1; d_gene: NA; CDR3aa: CASSLGVQGNEQFF; CDR3nt: TGTGCCAGCAGCCTAGGAGTTCAGGGCAATGAGCAGTTCTTC
v_gene: TRBV20-1; abundance: NA; j_gene: TRBJ2-7; d_gene: NA; CDR3aa: CSARYPGSAGEQYF; CDR3nt: TGCAGTGCTAGATACCCCGGGTCGGCGGGGGAGCAGTACTTC
v_gene: TRBV7-9; abundance: few; j_gene: TRBJ1-5; d_gene: NA; CDR3aa: CASSTTGFNQPQHF; CDR3nt: TGTGCCAGCAGCACCACAGGGTTCAATCAGCCCCAGCATTTT
v_gene: TRBV7-2; abundance: many; j_gene: TRBJ2-7; d_gene: NA; CDR3aa: CASSLVGAGDSEQYF; CDR3nt: TGTGCCAGCAGCTTAGTAGGGGCAGGCGATAGCGAGCAGTACTTC
v_gene: TRBV7-2; abundance: NA; j_gene: TRBJ2-1; d_gene: NA; CDR3aa: CASSSPVAEDFNEQFF; CDR3nt: TGTGCCAGCAGCTCCCCCGTTGCAGAAGACTTCAATGAGCAGTTCTTC
v_gene: TRBV5-6; abundance: few; j_gene: TRBJ2-1; d_gene: NA; CDR3aa: CASSQADSPGEQFF; CDR3nt: TGTGCCAGCAGCCAGGCCGACTCCCCTGGTGAGCAGTTCTTC
v_gene: TRBV12-3/TRBV12-4; abundance: few; j_gene: TRBJ1-5; d_gene: NA; CDR3aa: CASRRDTNQPQHF; CDR3nt: TGTGCCAGCAGGCGGGACACAAATCAGCCCCAGCATTTT
v_gene: TRBV7-2; abundance: many; j_gene: TRBJ2-1; d_gene: NA; CDR3aa: CASSLVVGLREQFF; CDR3nt: TGTGCCAGCAGCTTAGTGGTAGGACTACGTGAGCAGTTCTTC
v_gene: TRBV14; abundance: NA; j_gene: TRBJ1-1; d_gene: NA; CDR3aa: CASSQVGAAPMNTEAFF; CDR3nt: TGTGCCAGCAGCCAAGTCGGAGCCGCCCCTATGAACACTGAAGCTTTCTTT
v_gene: TRBV28; abundance: few; j_gene: TRBJ2-4; d_gene: NA; CDR3aa: CASSLPRLTNIQYF; CDR3nt: TGTGCCAGCAGTCTCCCCCGGCTAACAAACATTCAGTACTTC
v_gene: TRBV6-2/TRBV6-3; abundance: few; j_gene: TRBJ2-3; d_gene: NA; CDR3aa: CASSRPTHDTDTQYF; CDR3nt: TGTGCCAGCAGCCGCCCTACCCATGATACAGATACGCAGTATTTT
v_gene: TRBV2; abundance: NA; j_gene: TRBJ1-6; d_gene: TRBD1; CDR3aa: CASRPGQRNSPLHF; CDR3nt: TGTGCCAGCAGGCCGGGACAGCGGAATTCACCCCTCCACTTT
v_gene: TRBV10-3; abundance: once; j_gene: TRBJ2-3; d_gene: NA; CDR3aa: CAISEDLSLADTQYF; CDR3nt: TGTGCCATCAGCGAGGATTTGTCTCTCGCAGATACGCAGTATTTT
v_gene: TRBV2; abundance: few; j_gene: TRBJ1-2; d_gene: TRBD1; CDR3aa: CASSSDPGGAGGYTF; CDR3nt: TGTGCCAGCAGTTCCGATCCAGGGGGAGCTGGCGGCTACACCTTC
v_gene: TRBV12-3/TRBV12-4; abundance: NA; j_gene: TRBJ2-5; d_gene: NA; CDR3aa: CASSTTGPETQYF; CDR3nt: TGTGCCAGCAGTACCACAGGGCCGGAGACCCAGTACTTC
v_gene: TRBV10-3; abundance: NA; j_gene: TRBJ2-7; d_gene: NA; CDR3aa: CAIGAALVHEQYF; CDR3nt: TGTGCCATCGGGGCAGCTCTGGTCCACGAGCAGTACTTC
v_gene: TRBV28; abundance: few; j_gene: TRBJ1-2; d_gene: NA; CDR3aa: CASTLRDGYTF; CDR3nt: TGTGCCAGCACCCTGCGAGACGGCTACACCTTC
v_gene: TRBV5-5; abundance: many; j_gene: TRBJ2-5; d_gene: NA; CDR3aa: CASSQNGQETQYF; CDR3nt: TGTGCCAGCAGCCAAAATGGACAAGAGACCCAGTACTTC
v_gene: TRBV24-1; abundance: NA; j_gene: TRBJ2-3; d_gene: NA; CDR3aa: CATSDSQDSTGGTDTQYF; CDR3nt: TGTGCCACCAGTGATTCCCAAGACTCGACAGGAGGGACAGATACGCAGTATTTT
v_gene: TRBV3-1; abundance: NA; j_gene: TRBJ2-7; d_gene: NA; CDR3aa: CASSEGSSASYEQYF; CDR3nt: TGTGCCAGCAGTGAGGGCTCCTCGGCCTCCTACGAGCAGTACTTC
v_gene: TRBV4-3; abundance: few; j_gene: TRBJ2-5; d_gene: NA; CDR3aa: CASSQDSPETQYF; CDR3nt: TGTGCCAGCAGCCAAGATTCCCCAGAGACCCAGTACTTC
v_gene: TRBV11-2; abundance: NA; j_gene: TRBJ2-7; d_gene: NA; CDR3aa: CASSLMVGSLGYEQYF; CDR3nt: TGTGCCAGCAGCTTAATGGTCGGTTCATTAGGCTACGAGCAGTACTTC
v_gene: TRBV6-2/TRBV6-3; abundance: few; j_gene: TRBJ2-3; d_gene: TRBD2; CDR3aa: CASSTPGLAGGPISTDTQYF; CDR3nt: TGTGCCAGCAGTACGCCGGGACTAGCGGGGGGACCTATTTCAACAGATACGCAGTATTTT
v_gene: TRBV29-1; abundance: NA; j_gene: TRBJ1-2; d_gene: NA; CDR3aa: CSYRVRDGYTF; CDR3nt: TGCAGTTACAGGGTGCGGGATGGCTACACCTTC
v_gene: TRBV7-9; abundance: few; j_gene: TRBJ2-5; d_gene: NA; CDR3aa: CASSPPRRRSQETQYF; CDR3nt: TGTGCCAGCAGCCCCCCGAGGAGAAGGAGTCAAGAGACCCAGTACTTC
v_gene: TRBV15; abundance: NA; j_gene: TRBJ2-2; d_gene: NA; CDR3aa: CAASLYGGLSSGELFF; CDR3nt: TGTGCCGCGTCCCTATATGGGGGGCTGAGTTCCGGGGAGCTGTTTTTT
v_gene: TRBV9; abundance: NA; j_gene: TRBJ1-2; d_gene: TRBD1; CDR3aa: CASSVEVGGGDSGGYTF; CDR3nt: TGTGCCAGCAGCGTAGAGGTTGGAGGGGGCGACTCAGGTGGCTACACCTTC
v_gene: TRBV5-1; abundance: NA; j_gene: TRBJ2-7; d_gene: TRBD1; CDR3aa: CASSKGQGRHEQYF; CDR3nt: TGCGCCAGCAGCAAGGGACAGGGAAGGCACGAGCAGTACTTC
v_gene: TRBV10-3; abundance: NA; j_gene: TRBJ2-1; d_gene: TRBD2; CDR3aa: CAIRGLAGSDYNEQFF; CDR3nt: TGTGCCATCAGGGGACTAGCGGGTTCCGACTACAATGAGCAGTTCTTC
v_gene: TRBV20-1; abundance: once; j_gene: TRBJ1-1; d_gene: NA; CDR3aa: CSAWAGGGTEAFF; CDR3nt: TGCAGTGCGTGGGCAGGTGGTGGCACTGAAGCTTTCTTT
v_gene: TRBV20-1; abundance: few; j_gene: TRBJ1-2; d_gene: NA; CDR3aa: CSARNTDNYGYTF; CDR3nt: TGCAGTGCTAGAAATACGGATAACTATGGCTACACCTTC
v_gene: TRBV12-3/TRBV12-4; abundance: NA; j_gene: TRBJ1-2; d_gene: TRBD1; CDR3aa: CASSFGTGRGGYTF; CDR3nt: TGTGCCAGCAGTTTCGGGACAGGGAGAGGTGGCTACACCTTC
v_gene: TRBV20-1; abundance: NA; j_gene: TRBJ2-3; d_gene: TRBD2; CDR3aa: CSAGEGLAGALGTDTRYF; CDR3nt: TGCAGTGCTGGGGAGGGACTAGCGGGGGCGCTTGGCACAGATACGCGGTATTTT
v_gene: TRBV20-1; abundance: NA; j_gene: TRBJ1-5; d_gene: NA; CDR3aa: CSARDRGGLGPQHF; CDR3nt: TGCAGTGCTAGAGATCGGGGGGGTCTCGGGCCCCAGCATTTT
v_gene: TRBV7-2; abundance: NA; j_gene: TRBJ2-5; d_gene: NA; CDR3aa: CASSLAGQRQETQYF; CDR3nt: TGTGCCAGCAGCTTAGCAGGTCAGAGGCAAGAGACCCAGTACTTC
v_gene: TRBV27; abundance: few; j_gene: TRBJ1-1; d_gene: NA; CDR3aa: CASITGVGAMNTEAFF; CDR3nt: TGTGCCAGCATAACGGGGGTTGGGGCCATGAACACTGAAGCTTTCTTT
v_gene: TRBV6-6; abundance: NA; j_gene: TRBJ1-2; d_gene: NA; CDR3aa: CATDPGGYGYTF; CDR3nt: TGTGCCACGGATCCAGGAGGGTATGGCTACACCTTC
v_gene: TRBV4-2; abundance: NA; j_gene: TRBJ2-4; d_gene: NA; CDR3aa: CAGSQTAGTSYSIQYF; CDR3nt: TGTGCCGGCAGCCAAACGGCCGGGACATCCTATTCCATTCAGTACTTC
v_gene: TRBV3-1; abundance: NA; j_gene: TRBJ2-1; d_gene: NA; CDR3aa: CASSQVLRGSLYNEQFF; CDR3nt: TGTGCCAGCAGCCAAGTTCTTAGAGGCTCCCTTTACAATGAGCAGTTCTTC
v_gene: TRBV7-3; abundance: few; j_gene: TRBJ1-2; d_gene: NA; CDR3aa: CASSLSVSVANYGYTF; CDR3nt: TGTGCCAGCAGCCTATCCGTATCCGTCGCTAACTATGGCTACACCTTC
v_gene: TRBV28; abundance: few; j_gene: TRBJ1-2; d_gene: NA; CDR3aa: CASSSSWGNYGYTF; CDR3nt: TGTGCCAGCAGTTCCTCTTGGGGAAACTATGGCTACACCTTC
v_gene: TRBV7-2; abundance: few; j_gene: TRBJ1-2; d_gene: TRBD1; CDR3aa: CASSSRQGVLTNYGYTF; CDR3nt: TGTGCCAGCAGTTCTCGACAGGGAGTCCTTACTAACTATGGCTACACCTTC
v_gene: TRBV7-2; abundance: NA; j_gene: TRBJ2-1; d_gene: NA; CDR3aa: CASSLLDQPRGRGNEQFF; CDR3nt: TGTGCCAGCAGCTTATTGGACCAACCCAGGGGACGGGGCAATGAGCAGTTCTTC
v_gene: TRBV5-1; abundance: NA; j_gene: TRBJ2-1; d_gene: TRBD2; CDR3aa: CASSFVSGSYNEQFF; CDR3nt: TGCGCCAGCAGCTTTGTTAGCGGGAGTTACAATGAGCAGTTCTTC
v_gene: TRBV12-3/TRBV12-4; abundance: NA; j_gene: TRBJ1-1; d_gene: NA; CDR3aa: CASAMGGLTEAFF; CDR3nt: TGTGCCAGCGCAATGGGGGGCCTCACTGAAGCTTTCTTT